Ten or more counts support the clone carrying this T cell receptor (beta chain). The source of the sample is a study of T cells after yellow fever vaccination. V lost 0 bases and J 7 bases, leaving 18 bases between the germline ends. The CDR3 length is 16 residues. Germline CDR1 and CDR2: KGHSH and LQKENI. Via MiXCR, TCRdb re-called the 5' RACE reads, giving one row per CDR3 protein. This sample yields over 250,000 distinct CDR3 sequences, of which roughly 4% are seen a single time; approximately 25% belongs to the top ten. The sample here was PBMCs, taken 5 days after the yellow fever booster vaccination. V usage is TRBV18 and J usage is TRBJ1-1; no definite D call. The source of this sequence is a man aged 18 to 29 who received the YFV17D yellow fever vaccine. CDR3 bases: TGTGCCAGCTCACCACCCCTACGCGAGGCGTCTGTTGAAGCTTTCTTT. This sequence encodes CASSPPLREASVEAFF.